Described below is a single T cell receptor beta chain sequence and its context. The target antigen is unknown. The CDR3 is made up of 15 amino acids. The germline V gene has CDR1 GTSNPN and CDR2 SVGIG (reference sequence). J was trimmed by 8 bases and V by 0 bases; bases with no gene match: 7. This sample is part of a study of cytomegalovirus exposure and HLA in healthy donors. Looking at the study overall: Approximately 180 million T cells yielded 90 million to 130 million unique TCR beta sequences in earlier analysis. Most genotyped donors, about four fifths of around 370, had Caucasian-associated genetic ancestry.

Amplification used 60 Vbeta primers and 13 Jbeta primers. TCRdb's copy holds only in-frame clones and misses some; the assay was immunoSEQ multiplex PCR. The repertoire holds 120,000 or so clones, with over 65% as singletons. General study results and limits: Sequencing had likely introduced a cluster of highly shared sequence variants as an artifact.

The clonotype comes from a woman in her forties in good health and CMV-seropositive. Source material: PBMCs. The rearrangement joins TRBV30 to TRBJ1-5; 10 nucleotides align to TRBD1. The CDR3 sequence is CAWSVGQGVQEPQHF. CDR3 DNA: TGTGCCTGGAGTGTAGGACAGGGGGTACAAGAGCCCCAGCATTTT.